This TCR beta chain was obtained from a study of shared clonotypes between healthy human individuals. Approximately 29,000 T cell genomes, or around 300 ng DNA, went into replicate PCRs of unsorted PBMC. The data were produced by immunoSEQ multiplex PCR, yet TCRdb's version contains in-frame clones alone and is incomplete. The table lists 450,000 to 500,000 clones, 81% of them singletons. This clone has only a few counts. Possible read error: a much larger clone is one base away. The CDR3 covers 12 residues. CDR1 is MNHEY, CDR2 SVGAGI, per germline. Germline trimming cut 6 bases from V and 4 bases from J; bases unmatched to any gene: 2.

The receptor comes from a woman aged 40 to 50 in good health. Some clones in this sample may be carry-over from other donors' samples. The sample consisted of PBMCs. The chain links TRBV6-5 to TRBJ2-5; 7 bases agree with TRBD2. The CDR3: CASSSGGETQYF. The CDR3 DNA is TGTGCCAGCAGCTCGGGGGGAGAGACCCAGTACTTC.